The 14 T cell receptor beta chains given below trace back to one sample, sequenced in a study of Ad26.COV2.S vaccination and SARS-CoV-2 variants. This sample's treatment: roughly 18 received Ad26.COV2.S at low or high dose, single or two shots; roughly five received placebo; per-sample allocation not given. Specimen acquisition occurred on day 63 following the initial vaccine or placebo injection. Some clones are missing from TCRdb's copy, which holds only in-frame ones; the method was immunoSEQ multiplex PCR. This sample has around 450,000 clones, with 80% to 90% found just once. The sample was peripheral blood, taken in a trial of Ad26.COV2.S vaccine versus placebo. The receptors originated from a person aged 18 to 65 who received the Ad26.COV2.S COVID-19 vaccine or a placebo.

The chain combines TRBV4-3 with TRBJ1-6; D might be TRBD1 (6 bases). The CDR3 has 17 residues. Germline V CDR1 and CDR2: LGHNA, YSLEER. V lost 0 bases to trimming and J lost 6 bases, with 15 bases between them. The CDR3 sequence is CASSQDHKGVINSPLHF. Written as DNA, the CDR3 is TGCGCCAGCAGCCAAGATCATAAGGGGGTTATTAATTCACCCCTCCACTTT.

The chain has TRBV9 and TRBJ1-1, with D unclear. Trimming shortened V by 6 bases and J by 0 bases, and 9 bases separated the two germline ends. Germline V gene lookup returns CDR1 SGDLS and CDR2 YYNGEE. CDR3 size: 13 residues. The DNA for the CDR3 is TGTGCCAGCAAAGGACCGATGAACACTGAAGCTTTCTTT. This encodes CASKGPMNTEAFF.

This clone was seen once. V is TRBV2 and J is TRBJ2-2, with D tentatively TRBD1 (6 bases). The CDR3 loop spans 15 amino acids. V dropped 7 bases and J dropped 0 bases, with 12 bases sitting between them. The germline CDR1 and CDR2 sequences are SNHLY and FYNNEI. CDR3 sequence (DNA): TGTGCCAGCATCAGGGGCAGTACGAACACCGGGGAGCTGTTTTTT. This codes for CASIRGSTNTGELFF.

The gene calls are TRBV6-5 and TRBJ1-2; the D is unclear. The germline gives CDR1 MNHEY, CDR2 SVGAGI. This CDR3 has 11 residues. Trimming stripped 4 bases from V and 7 bases from J, with 7 bases between. The CDR3 DNA follows: TGTGCCAGCAGTTGGAATTTTGGCTACACCTTC. Translation: CASSWNFGYTF.

This sequence joins TRBV18 and TRBJ2-2; 7 positions agree with TRBD2. The CDR3 loop spans 14 amino acids. Unmatched junction bases numbered 1, after V lost 5 bases and J lost 1 base. Germline V CDR1 and CDR2: KGHSH, LQKENI. Written as DNA, the CDR3 is TGTGCCAGCTCAGCTAGCGGGAACACCGGGGAGCTGTTTTTT. It encodes CASSASGNTGELFF. The variable domain in full, completed from reference TRBV18 and TRBJ2-2, reads NAGVMQNPRHLVRRRGQEARLRCSPMKGHSHVYWYRQLPEEGLKFMVYLQKENIIDESGMPKERFSAEFPKEGPSILRIQQVVRGDSAAYFCASSASGNTGELFFGEGSRLTVL.

CDR3 coding DNA: TGTGCCAGCAAAGCGGGGACACACTATGGCTACACCTTC. Translating it yields CASKAGTHYGYTF. V and J are TRBV6-5 and TRBJ1-2, with a possible D match to TRBD1 (6 bases). V lost 7 bases and J 3 bases, leaving 12 bases between the germline ends. Germline CDR1 MNHEY, CDR2 SVGAGI. The CDR3 covers 13 residues.

Written as DNA, the CDR3 is TGTGCCAGCAGCCCCCTTGACGACAGAATTCTTGGCTACACCTTC. The encoded protein is CASSPLDDRILGYTF. The rearrangement joins TRBV9 to TRBJ1-2; weak D call: TRBD1 (5 bases). The germline V gene has CDR1 SGDLS and CDR2 YYNGEE. This CDR3 contains 15 residues. Trimming stripped 4 bases from V and 7 bases from J, with 20 bases between.

For the CDR3, the DNA is TGTGCCAGCAGCCGGACTGAGTCGTATGGCTACACCTTC. As protein: CASSRTESYGYTF. The chain recombines TRBV7-6 with TRBJ1-2, with D unclear. V dropped 5 bases and J dropped 5 bases, with 12 bases sitting between them. Germline CDR1 reads SGHVS; CDR2 reads FNYEAQ. The CDR3 totals 13 residues.

The rearrangement joins TRBV9 to TRBJ2-5; the match to TRBD1 covers 8 bases. The CDR3 spans 14 residues. V lost 3 bases, J lost 5 bases, and 6 bases stayed unmatched. Germline assignment: CDR1 SGDLS and CDR2 YYNGEE. The CDR3 loop is CASSGQGARETQYF. The CDR3, as DNA: TGTGCCAGCAGCGGTCAGGGGGCGCGGGAGACCCAGTACTTC.

J is TRBJ2-5 and V is TRBV6-2 or TRBV6-3; D gene ambiguous. Germline loops: CDR1 MNHEY, CDR2 SVGEGT. V was trimmed by 4 bases and J by 2 bases, leaving 5 bases between them. This CDR3 is built from 12 residues. CDR3 nucleotides: TGTGCCAGCAGTTCCCGACAAGAGACCCAGTACTTC. Its translation is CASSSRQETQYF.

This clone is a singleton in its sample. The chain joins TRBV5-5 to TRBJ2-7, with no clear D. This CDR3 is 18 amino acids long. Germline V gene lookup returns CDR1 SGHKS and CDR2 YYEKEE (reference sequence). V was trimmed by 4 bases and J by 9 bases, leaving 32 bases between them. DNA of the CDR3: TGTGCCAGCAGCCGAACGGTCCTCCCTCCCAAGAACGACCGGCGGCAGTACTTC. Amino acid sequence: CASSRTVLPPKNDRRQYF.

This sequence joins TRBV7-9 and TRBJ2-7; the D call may be TRBD1 or TRBD2 (5 bases each). The CDR3 contains 14 residues. The germline gives CDR1 SEHNR, CDR2 FQNEAQ (reference sequence). Trimming took 4 bases from V and 4 from J, leaving 14 bases between them. The CDR3 DNA reads TGTGCCAGCAGCTCCAAACTAGGGGCATACGAGCAGTACTTC. Translation gives CASSSKLGAYEQYF.

The chain recombines TRBV11-2 with TRBJ2-1; perhaps TRBD2 as D (7 bases). Trimming removed 3 bases at V and 4 bases at J, with 10 bases between. There are 14 residues in the CDR3. The V gene's germline CDR1 is SGHAT and CDR2 FQNNGV. CDR3 DNA: TGTGCCAGCAGCTTCAGCGGGACATACAATGAGCAGTTCTTC. Amino acids: CASSFSGTYNEQFF.

V usage is TRBV6-5 and J usage is TRBJ1-6; TRBD1 matches 7 bases. Germline V gene data show CDR1 as MNHEY and CDR2 as SVGAGI. The CDR3 has 15 residues. With V trimmed by 0 bases and J by 10 bases, 6 bases remained unmatched. This CDR3 reads CASSYSKGQPSPLHF. In DNA, the CDR3 is TGTGCCAGCAGTTACTCGAAGGGACAGCCCTCACCCCTCCACTTT.